The rows below give T cell receptor beta chains drawn from one sample of a study of control samples from healthy donors and cancer patients. Libraries were prepared by immunoSEQ multiplex PCR; TCRdb keeps only in-frame clonotypes and omits some of them. The sample has about 410,000 clones, 80% to 95% seen once. Material: PBMCs. These receptors were collected from a middle-aged man with head and neck cancer. The CDR3 runs from the conserved cysteine through the conserved F or W. The D gene is left open where the match is weak. Rows may omit the clone size; those that give it use once, few, many or a size class.

j_call	clone_size	d_call	v_call	cdr3_aa	cdr3_nt
TRBJ1-2	.	.	TRBV24-1	CATSDSSAVRGYTF	TGTGCCACCAGTGATTCGTCGGCAGTACGTGGCTACACCTTC
TRBJ2-1	.	.	TRBV5-1	CASSAAGSNYNEQFF	TGCGCCAGCAGCGCAGCTGGTAGCAACTACAATGAGCAGTTCTTC
TRBJ1-5	.	TRBD1	TRBV28	CASSRQGGNQPQHF	TGTGCCAGCAGTCGACAGGGCGGCAATCAGCCCCAGCATTTT
TRBJ2-7	.	.	TRBV19	CASSIVVRGPYEQYF	TGTGCCAGTAGTATAGTCGTGCGGGGACCATACGAGCAGTACTTC
TRBJ1-3	.	TRBD1	TRBV19	CASSIRSQGQAAPGNTIYF	TGTGCCAGTAGTATAAGGTCGCAGGGACAGGCGGCTCCAGGAAACACCATATATTTT
TRBJ2-7	.	.	TRBV10-1	CASSESIVKEQYF	TGCGCCAGCAGTGAGTCGATCGTTAAGGAGCAGTACTTC
TRBJ2-7	once	TRBD1	TRBV13	CASSSRDRGYEQYF	TGTGCCAGCAGCTCCCGGGACAGGGGCTACGAGCAGTACTTC
TRBJ1-1	few	TRBD1	TRBV28	CASSRTGGLGTEAFF	TGTGCCAGCAGTAGGACAGGGGGTCTTGGAACTGAAGCTTTCTTT
TRBJ1-2	.	TRBD1	TRBV27	CASSLNRGGNYGYTF	TGTGCCAGCAGTTTAAACAGGGGTGGGAACTATGGCTACACCTTC
TRBJ2-5	once	TRBD1	TRBV28	CASRTGLQETQYF	TGTGCCAGCAGGACAGGGCTCCAAGAGACCCAGTACTTC
TRBJ1-4	.	.	TRBV7-9	CASSPPGMAVNEKLFF	TGTGCCAGCAGCCCCCCTGGGATGGCCGTAAATGAAAAACTGTTTTTT
TRBJ2-7	.	.	TRBV11-2	CASAPIGQGPYEQYF	TGTGCCAGCGCCCCGATCGGGCAGGGCCCCTACGAGCAGTACTTC
TRBJ2-7	.	.	TRBV14	CASSQDSRTQYF	TGTGCCAGCAGCCAAGATTCCCGGACGCAGTACTTC
TRBJ1-6	.	.	TRBV2	CASSLTESNSPLHF	TGTGCCAGCAGCCTGACAGAGTCTAATTCACCCCTCCACTTT
TRBJ1-5	.	TRBD1	TRBV6-5	CASSYTLQGNQPQHF	TGTGCCAGCAGTTACACTTTACAGGGGAATCAGCCCCAGCATTTT
TRBJ2-3	.	TRBD1	TRBV6-5	CASSLGQGADTQYF	TGTGCCAGCAGTTTGGGACAGGGCGCAGATACGCAGTATTTT
TRBJ2-2	.	.	TRBV5-4	CASSPSEGTEYTGELFF	TGTGCCAGCAGCCCGTCGGAGGGCACCGAGTACACCGGGGAGCTGTTTTTT
TRBJ1-1	.	.	TRBV7-9	CASSLGTQEAFF	TGTGCCAGCAGCTTAGGGACACAAGAAGCTTTCTTT
TRBJ2-7	.	TRBD1	TRBV28	CASSSTGTGGREQYF	TGTGCCAGCAGTTCCACCGGGACAGGGGGTCGCGAGCAGTACTTC
TRBJ2-7	.	.	TRBV9	CASSVAGSGHYEQYF	TGTGCCAGCAGCGTAGCTGGGTCAGGGCACTACGAGCAGTACTTC
TRBJ2-3	.	TRBD2	TRBV7-8	CASSFGEVAGDRDTQYF	TGTGCCAGCAGCTTCGGGGAGGTAGCGGGAGATAGAGATACGCAGTATTTT
TRBJ1-5	.	.	TRBV2	CASRWEAGSNQPQHF	TGTGCCAGCAGGTGGGAGGCGGGGAGCAATCAGCCCCAGCATTTT
TRBJ1-4	.	TRBD1	TRBV5-1	CASSLATGQINEKLFF	TGCGCCAGCAGCTTGGCAACGGGACAGATTAATGAAAAACTGTTTTTT
TRBJ1-2	.	TRBD1	TRBV10-2	CASSVSGTGWGDGYTF	TGCGCCAGCAGTGTTTCCGGGACAGGGTGGGGAGATGGCTACACCTTC
TRBJ2-2	.	.	TRBV2	CASSDYTTGELFF	TGTGCCAGCAGTGACTACACAACCGGGGAGCTGTTTTTT
TRBJ2-7	.	.	TRBV18	CASSPGRGAYEQYF	TGTGCCAGCTCACCGGGCAGGGGGGCCTACGAGCAGTACTTC
TRBJ1-3	.	TRBD1	TRBV5-1	CASSGTGGGNTIYF	TGCGCCAGCTCCGGGACAGGGGGTGGAAACACCATATATTTT